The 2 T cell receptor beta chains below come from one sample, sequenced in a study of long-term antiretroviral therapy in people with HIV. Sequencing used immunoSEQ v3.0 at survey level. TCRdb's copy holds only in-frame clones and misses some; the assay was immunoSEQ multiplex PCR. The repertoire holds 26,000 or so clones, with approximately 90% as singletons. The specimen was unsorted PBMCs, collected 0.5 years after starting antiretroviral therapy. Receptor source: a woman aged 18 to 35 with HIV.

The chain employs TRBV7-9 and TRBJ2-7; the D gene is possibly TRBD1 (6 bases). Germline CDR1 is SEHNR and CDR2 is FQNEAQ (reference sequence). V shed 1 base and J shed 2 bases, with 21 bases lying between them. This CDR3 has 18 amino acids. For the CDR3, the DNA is TGTGCCAGCAGCTTAGTGAGGGGGTTTCAGGGGATCCCCTACGAGCAGTACTTC. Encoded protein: CASSLVRGFQGIPYEQYF.

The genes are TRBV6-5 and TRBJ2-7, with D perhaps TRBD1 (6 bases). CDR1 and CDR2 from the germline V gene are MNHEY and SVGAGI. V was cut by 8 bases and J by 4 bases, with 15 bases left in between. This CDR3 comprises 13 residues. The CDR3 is CASRDTGRYEQYF. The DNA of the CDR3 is TGTGCCAGCCGGGACACCGGACGATACGAGCAGTACTTC.